The clone carrying this TCR beta chain appeared a few times. In germline, CDR1 is MGHRA, CDR2 YSYEKL. The length of the CDR3 is 17 residues. Between the trimmed V and J ends, which lost 0 bases and 0 bases, there was a span of 9 bases. This sample was taken from a study of identical twins. Via MiXCR, TCRdb re-called the 5' RACE reads, giving one row per CDR3 protein. Here the sample spans about 280,000 distinct CDR3 sequences, about 8.1% being singletons. The data also belong to a second study, concerning yellow fever vaccine responses in identical twins.

The chain is built from TRBV4-1 and TRBJ2-6; D is undetermined. The sequenced material came from memory (CD45RO+) T cells sorted from blood. This receptor was taken from a woman in her late teens or twenties in good health. The CDR3 nucleotides are TGCGCCAGCAGCCAAGAAGCCCAAAGCTCTGGGGCCAACGTCCTGACTTTC. It yields the protein CASSQEAQSSGANVLTF.